The source of this TCR beta chain is a study of cytomegalovirus exposure and HLA in healthy donors. Amplification used 60 Vbeta primers and 13 Jbeta primers. Per the original methods: As a later analysis found, there were roughly 80 million unique TCR beta chains, of which 8.5 million to 13 million were shared. Produced via immunoSEQ multiplex PCR; TCRdb's table is partial and in-frame only. V and J calls and clone size are those listed in that table; D and trimming were worked out from the DNA. The sample lists around 180,000 clones; 77% were seen once. Note on this clone: What it binds is unknown.

Whole-study results and caveats: Per published reports, the classifier diagnosed cytomegalovirus status with high specificity and sensitivity.

The ends were cut back, 8 bases at V and 6 bases at J, with 19 bases in the middle. In germline, CDR1 is LNHDA, CDR2 SQIVND (reference sequence). CDR3 length: 14 amino acids. The specimen sequenced was PBMCs. The chain combines TRBV19 with TRBJ1-1, with D possibly matching TRBD1 (6 bases). This TCR was sampled from a woman in her 30s in good health and CMV-seropositive. The CDR3, as DNA: TGTGCCAGTCCACCGGGGGAGGGGGTCTCTGAAGCTTTCTTT. Protein: CASPPGEGVSEAFF.